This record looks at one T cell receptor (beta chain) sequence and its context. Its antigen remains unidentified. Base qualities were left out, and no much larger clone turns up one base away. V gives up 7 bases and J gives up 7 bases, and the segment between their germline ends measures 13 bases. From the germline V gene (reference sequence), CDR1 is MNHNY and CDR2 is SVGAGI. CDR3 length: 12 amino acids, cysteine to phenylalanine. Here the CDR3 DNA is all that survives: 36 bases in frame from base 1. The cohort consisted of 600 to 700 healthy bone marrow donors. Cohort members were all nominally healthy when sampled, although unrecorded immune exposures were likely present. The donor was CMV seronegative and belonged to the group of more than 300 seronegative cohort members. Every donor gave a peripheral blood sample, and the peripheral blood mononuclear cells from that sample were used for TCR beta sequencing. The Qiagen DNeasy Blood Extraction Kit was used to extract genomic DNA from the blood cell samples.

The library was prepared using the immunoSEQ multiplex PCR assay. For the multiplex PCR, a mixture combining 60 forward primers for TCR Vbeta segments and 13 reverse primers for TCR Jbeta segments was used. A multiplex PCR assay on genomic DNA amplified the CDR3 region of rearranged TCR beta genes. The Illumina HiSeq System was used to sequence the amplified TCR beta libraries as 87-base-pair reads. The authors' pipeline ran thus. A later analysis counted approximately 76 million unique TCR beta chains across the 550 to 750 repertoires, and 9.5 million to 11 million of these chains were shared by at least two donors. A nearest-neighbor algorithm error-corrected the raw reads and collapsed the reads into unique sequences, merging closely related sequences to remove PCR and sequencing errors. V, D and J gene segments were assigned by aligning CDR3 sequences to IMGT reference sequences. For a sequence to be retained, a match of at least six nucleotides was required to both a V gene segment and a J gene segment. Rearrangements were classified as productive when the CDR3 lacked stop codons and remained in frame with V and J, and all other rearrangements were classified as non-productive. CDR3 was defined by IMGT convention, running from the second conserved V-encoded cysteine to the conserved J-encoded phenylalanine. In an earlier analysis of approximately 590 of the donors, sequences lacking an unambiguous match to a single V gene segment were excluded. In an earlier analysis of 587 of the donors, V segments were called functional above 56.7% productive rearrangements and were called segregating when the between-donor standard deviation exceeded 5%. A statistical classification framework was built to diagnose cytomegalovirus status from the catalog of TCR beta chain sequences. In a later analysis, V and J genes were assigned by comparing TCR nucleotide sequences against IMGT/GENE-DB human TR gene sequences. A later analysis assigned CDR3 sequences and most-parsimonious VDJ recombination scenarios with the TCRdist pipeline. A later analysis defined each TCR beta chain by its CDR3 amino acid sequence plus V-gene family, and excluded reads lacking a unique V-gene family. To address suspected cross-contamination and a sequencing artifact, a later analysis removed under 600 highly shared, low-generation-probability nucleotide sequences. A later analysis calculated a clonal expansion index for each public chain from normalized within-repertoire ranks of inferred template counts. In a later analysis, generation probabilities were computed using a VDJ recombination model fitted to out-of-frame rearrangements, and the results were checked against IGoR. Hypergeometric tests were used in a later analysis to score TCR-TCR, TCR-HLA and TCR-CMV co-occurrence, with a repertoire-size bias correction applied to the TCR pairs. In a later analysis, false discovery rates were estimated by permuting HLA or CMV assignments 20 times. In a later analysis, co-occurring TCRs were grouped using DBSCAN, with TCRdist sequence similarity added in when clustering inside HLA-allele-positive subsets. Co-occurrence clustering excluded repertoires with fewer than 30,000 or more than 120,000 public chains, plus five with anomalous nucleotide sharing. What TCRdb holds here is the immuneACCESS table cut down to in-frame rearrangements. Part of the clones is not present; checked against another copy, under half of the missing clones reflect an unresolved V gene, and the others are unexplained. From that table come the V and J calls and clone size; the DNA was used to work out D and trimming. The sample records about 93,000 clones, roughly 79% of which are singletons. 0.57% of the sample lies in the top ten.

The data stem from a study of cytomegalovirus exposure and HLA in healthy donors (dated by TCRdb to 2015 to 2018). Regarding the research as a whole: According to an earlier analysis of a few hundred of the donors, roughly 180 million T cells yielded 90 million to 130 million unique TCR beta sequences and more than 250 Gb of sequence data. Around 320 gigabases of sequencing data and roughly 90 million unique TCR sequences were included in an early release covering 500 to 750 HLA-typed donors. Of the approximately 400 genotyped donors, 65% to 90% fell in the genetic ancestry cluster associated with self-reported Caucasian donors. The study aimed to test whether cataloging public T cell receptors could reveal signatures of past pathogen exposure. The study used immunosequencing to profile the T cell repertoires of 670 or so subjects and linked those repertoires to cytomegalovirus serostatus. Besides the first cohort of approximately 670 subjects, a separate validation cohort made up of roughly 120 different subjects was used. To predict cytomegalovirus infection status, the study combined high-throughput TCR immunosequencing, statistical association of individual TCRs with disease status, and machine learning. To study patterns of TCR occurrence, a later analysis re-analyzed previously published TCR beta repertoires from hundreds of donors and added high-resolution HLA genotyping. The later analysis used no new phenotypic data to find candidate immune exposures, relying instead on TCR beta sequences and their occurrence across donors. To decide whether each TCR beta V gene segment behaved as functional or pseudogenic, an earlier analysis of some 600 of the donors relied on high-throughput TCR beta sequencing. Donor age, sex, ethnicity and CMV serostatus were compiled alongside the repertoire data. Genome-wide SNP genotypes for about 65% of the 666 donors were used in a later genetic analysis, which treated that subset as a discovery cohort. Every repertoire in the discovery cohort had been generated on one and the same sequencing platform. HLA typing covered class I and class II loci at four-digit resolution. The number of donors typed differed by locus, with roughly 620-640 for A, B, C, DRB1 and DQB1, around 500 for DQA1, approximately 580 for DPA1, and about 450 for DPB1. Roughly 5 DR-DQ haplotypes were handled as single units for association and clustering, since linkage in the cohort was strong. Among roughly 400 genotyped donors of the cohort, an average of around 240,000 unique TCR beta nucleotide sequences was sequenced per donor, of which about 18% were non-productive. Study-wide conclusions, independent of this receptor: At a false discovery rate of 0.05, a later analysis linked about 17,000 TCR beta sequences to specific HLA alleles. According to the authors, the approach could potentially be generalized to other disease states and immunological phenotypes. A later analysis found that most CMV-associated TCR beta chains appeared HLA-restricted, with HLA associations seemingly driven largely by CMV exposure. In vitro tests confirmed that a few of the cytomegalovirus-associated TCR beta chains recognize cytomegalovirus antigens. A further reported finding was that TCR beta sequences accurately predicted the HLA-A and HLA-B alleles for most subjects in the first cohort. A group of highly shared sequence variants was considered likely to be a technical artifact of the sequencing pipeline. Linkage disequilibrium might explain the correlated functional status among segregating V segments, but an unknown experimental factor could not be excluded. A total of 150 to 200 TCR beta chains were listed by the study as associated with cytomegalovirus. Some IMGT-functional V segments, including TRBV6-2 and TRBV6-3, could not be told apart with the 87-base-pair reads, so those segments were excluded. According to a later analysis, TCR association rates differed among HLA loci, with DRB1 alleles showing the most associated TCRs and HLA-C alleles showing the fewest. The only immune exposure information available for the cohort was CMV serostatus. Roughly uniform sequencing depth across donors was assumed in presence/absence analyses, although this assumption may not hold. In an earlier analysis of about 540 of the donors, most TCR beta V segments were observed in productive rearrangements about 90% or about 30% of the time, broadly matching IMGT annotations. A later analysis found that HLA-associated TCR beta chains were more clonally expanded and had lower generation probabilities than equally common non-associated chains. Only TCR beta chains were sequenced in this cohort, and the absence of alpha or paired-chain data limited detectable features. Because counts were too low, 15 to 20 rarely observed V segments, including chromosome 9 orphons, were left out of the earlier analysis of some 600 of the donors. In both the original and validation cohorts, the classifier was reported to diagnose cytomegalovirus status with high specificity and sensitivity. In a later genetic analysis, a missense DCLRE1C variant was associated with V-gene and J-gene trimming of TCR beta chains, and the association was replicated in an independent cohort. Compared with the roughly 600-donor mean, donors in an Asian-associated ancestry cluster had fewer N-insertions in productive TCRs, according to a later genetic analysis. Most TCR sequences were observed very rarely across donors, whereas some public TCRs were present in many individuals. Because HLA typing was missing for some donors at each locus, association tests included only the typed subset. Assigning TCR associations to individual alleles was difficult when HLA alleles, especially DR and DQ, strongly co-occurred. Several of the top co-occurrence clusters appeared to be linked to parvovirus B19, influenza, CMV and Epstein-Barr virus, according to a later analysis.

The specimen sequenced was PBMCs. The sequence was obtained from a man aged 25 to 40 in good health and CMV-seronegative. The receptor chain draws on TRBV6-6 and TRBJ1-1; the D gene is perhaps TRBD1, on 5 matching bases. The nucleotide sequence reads TGTGCCAGCACCCAGAGCGGGGGTGAAGCTTTCTTT. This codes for CASTQSGGEAFF.